Following are 15 T cell receptor beta chains from one sample sequenced in a study of blood T cell repertoires in COVID-19. Method: immunoSEQ multiplex PCR; TCRdb's copy keeps in-frame clones and lacks some. The data contain tens of thousands of clones, 82% of them singletons. The sequenced material came from peripheral blood. The origin of the receptors is a woman aged 60-70 years with acute or convalescent COVID-19.

The genes are TRBV10-1 and TRBJ2-1; 10 bases fit TRBD2. Looked up from germline, CDR1 is WNHNN and CDR2 is SYGVQD (reference sequence). J lost 7 bases, V lost 3 bases, and 9 bases had no gene match. The CDR3 consists of 16 residues. The CDR3 sequence: CASSDTSGEAGNEQFF. CDR3 in DNA: TGCGCCAGCAGTGATACTAGCGGGGAAGCGGGGAATGAGCAGTTCTTC.

V gene TRBV18 combines with J gene TRBJ2-7; D is perhaps TRBD1 (6 bases). The germline gives CDR1 KGHSH, CDR2 LQKENI. V lost 2 bases and J lost 2, with 16 bases in between. The CDR3 is made up of 16 amino acids. The CDR3 bases are TGTGCCAGCTCACCAGGAAACCGGGACAATGCCTACGAGCAGTACTTC. Protein sequence: CASSPGNRDNAYEQYF.

The rearrangement links TRBV2 to TRBJ1-2, with a weak D call TRBD1 (5 bases). The V end was cut by 8 bases, the J end by 0 bases, with 10 bases between. The germline V gene has CDR1 SNHLY and CDR2 FYNNEI. The CDR3 consists of 13 residues. DNA for the CDR3: TGTGCCAGCCTGACAGACACTAACTATGGCTACACCTTC. Translated, it gives CASLTDTNYGYTF.

The chain joins TRBV2 to TRBJ1-4; possibly TRBD1 for D (6 bases). Trimming shortened V by 6 bases and J by 5 bases, and 10 bases separated the two germline ends. The CDR3 consists of 13 residues. The germline V gene encodes CDR1 SNHLY and CDR2 FYNNEI. CDR3: CASRRTANEKLFF. CDR3 DNA: TGTGCCAGCAGAAGGACAGCGAATGAAAAACTGTTTTTT.

This clone was counted a single time. V is TRBV18 and J is TRBJ1-3, with D maybe TRBD1 (6 bases). The V end lost 3 bases, the J end lost 3 bases, and 15 bases lay between the germline ends. The CDR3 spans 16 residues. Germline CDR1 and CDR2: KGHSH and LQKENI. CDR3 in amino acids: CASSPSAQGFGNTIYF. The CDR3, as DNA: TGTGCCAGCTCACCGTCCGCACAGGGCTTTGGAAACACCATATATTTT.

The chain is built from TRBV19 and TRBJ1-6, with 10 bases fitting TRBD1. Per germline, CDR1 LNHDA and CDR2 SQIVND (reference sequence). This CDR3 contains 14 residues. V lost 6 bases to trimming and J lost 9 bases; unmatched junction nucleotides: 5. In DNA form, the CDR3 reads TGTGCCAGTAGCCCGGGACAGGGGACTTCACCCCTCCACTTT. This codes for CASSPGQGTSPLHF.

The rearrangement uses TRBV4-2 and TRBJ2-2; 15 bases fit TRBD2. With 5 bases clipped from V and 3 bases from J, the junction kept 4 bases outside the gene matches. The CDR3 sequence is 17 residues long. The germline V gene has CDR1 LGHNA and CDR2 YNFKEQ. The CDR3 spells CASSWTSGGADTGELFF. The CDR3, as DNA: TGTGCCAGCAGCTGGACTAGCGGGGGGGCCGACACCGGGGAGCTGTTTTTT.

The CDR3 DNA is TGTGCCAGCAGCGTCGTTGGCAGGCGGGACACTGAAGCTTTCTTT. This translates into CASSVVGRRDTEAFF. The chain uses TRBV9 and TRBJ1-1; D not resolved. This CDR3 has 15 residues. The V and J ends lost 2 bases and 3 bases respectively, with 14 bases between them. From germline, CDR1 is SGDLS and CDR2 YYNGEE.

This chain connects TRBV7-2 to TRBJ2-4; 7 nucleotides agree with TRBD1. Germline V gene lookup returns CDR1 SGHTA and CDR2 FQGNSA. The length of the CDR3 is 13 residues. J gave up 4 bases and V 5 bases, and 2 bases lay outside the gene matches. CDR3 region: CASSEGQKNIQYF. CDR3 sequence (DNA): TGTGCCAGCAGCGAGGGACAGAAAAACATTCAGTACTTC.

The chain combines TRBV27 with TRBJ1-2, with D possibly TRBD1 on 6 matching bases. The CDR3 runs 14 residues. Per germline, CDR1 MNHEY and CDR2 SMNVEV (reference sequence). V was pared by 2 bases and J by 6 bases, with 13 bases between. The CDR3: CASSLSGRGNGYTF. DNA of the CDR3: TGTGCCAGCAGTTTAAGCGGGAGGGGGAATGGCTACACCTTC.

This chain uses TRBV4-3 with TRBJ2-7; D perhaps matches TRBD1 (7 bases). There are 15 residues in the CDR3. Germline assignment: CDR1 LGHNA and CDR2 YSLEER. Trimming left V 0 bases short and J 5 bases short, with 14 bases between. DNA for the CDR3: TGCGCCAGCAGCCAAGATCAGGCAGGGGGGAACGAGCAGTACTTC. It encodes CASSQDQAGGNEQYF.

This CDR3 reads CSPRDFDNSPLHF. The CDR3 bases are TGCAGCCCCAGGGACTTCGATAATTCACCCCTCCACTTT. The chain links TRBV29-1 to TRBJ1-6; a weak D match, TRBD1 (5 bases). V lost 8 bases, J lost 5 bases, and 13 bases lay in between. The germline V gene has CDR1 SQVTM and CDR2 ANQGSEA. The CDR3 is 13 residues long.

The chain carries TRBV7-2 and TRBJ2-1; 15 positions match TRBD2. The CDR3 contains 14 residues. The J segment lost 15 bases and the V segment lost 5 bases, leaving 8 bases of the junction unmatched. CDR1 and CDR2 from the germline V gene are SGHTA and FQGNSA. CDR3 DNA: TGTGCCAGCAGCCCAGAGGGGACTAGCGGGGGGTGGTTCTTC. The encoded protein is CASSPEGTSGGWFF.

The chain combines TRBV5-1 with TRBJ2-3; 12 nucleotides agree with TRBD2. V lost 4 bases and J lost 2; bases outside the gene matches: 2. The CDR3 consists of 15 residues. Germline CDR1 and CDR2: SGHRS and YFSETQ. The CDR3 here is CASSLAGGPTDTQYF. The CDR3 DNA sequence: TGCGCCAGCAGCCTAGCGGGGGGGCCCACAGATACGCAGTATTTT.

This chain connects TRBV6-5 to TRBJ2-3, with D possibly matching TRBD2 (5 bases). The CDR3 is 12 residues long. V shed 10 bases and J shed 5 bases, with 13 bases lying between them. Looked up from germline, CDR1 is MNHEY and CDR2 is SVGAGI. CDR3 coding DNA: TGTGCCACCGGGGTATCTGTAGATACGCAGTATTTT. This codes for CATGVSVDTQYF.